This entry features one T cell receptor beta chain sequence. Its specificity is unknown. This entry is derived from a study of blood T cells in healthy people across ages. Study conclusions and caveats: Diversity estimates from one million T cells were considered underestimates.

Germline values: CDR1 LGHNA, CDR2 YNFKEQ. This CDR3 has 16 amino acids. V was cut by 0 bases and J by 7 bases, with 17 bases left in between. It was with a sample-barcoded 5' primer and a J-beta primer mix that a second PCR of roughly 7 to 12 cycles was run. Every sample produced at least 2.5 million CDR3-containing paired-end reads. A single record per CDR3 protein comes from TCRdb applying MiXCR to the 5' RACE reads. Found here are around 820,000 distinct CDR3 sequences, 25% of them singletons; the top ten hold more than 3%. This same sample was also part of a study on T cells of mothers and their children. Turning to that study: For related and unrelated pairs alike, thymic selection shapes TCR recombination output similarly.

The origin of this receptor is a boy between 5 and 17 years old in good health. Specimen: blood. V usage is TRBV4-2 and J usage is TRBJ2-3, with D uncertain. The CDR3 bases are TGTGCCAGCAGCCAAGAGTCGGTGAGAGAAACAAATACGCAGTATTTT. Its translation: CASSQESVRETNTQYF.